Listed below are T cell receptor beta chains from one sample, sequenced in a study of long-term antiretroviral therapy in people with HIV. Sequenced by immunoSEQ multiplex PCR; TCRdb stores in-frame clones only, minus some. The sample lists about 25,000 clones; about 86% were seen once. The source material was unsorted PBMCs, sampled 1.2 years after starting antiretroviral therapy. The receptors stem from a man aged 50-60 years with HIV. CDR3s include the opening cysteine and the closing phenylalanine or tryptophan. D genes are given only for firm matches. The size entry is marked missing in some rows and otherwise reads once, few, many or a size class.

TRBD1	few	TRBJ1-5	15	TRBV7-9	TGTGCCAGCAGCTCCCAACAGGGGGGGCATCAGCCCCAGCATTTT	CASSSQQGGHQPQHF
NA	NA	TRBJ2-2	16	TRBV28	TGTGCCACCAGGGGGAGCGGGGGTGCGGCCACCGGGGAGCTGTTTTTT	CATRGSGGAATGELFF
NA	NA	TRBJ2-2	13	TRBV28	TGTGCCAGCAGTTTGCCCATTCCCGGGGAGCTGTTTTTT	CASSLPIPGELFF
NA	NA	TRBJ2-7	15	TRBV28	TGTGCCAGCAGTTCAACGTCTTGGGCCTCCTACGAGCAGTACTTC	CASSSTSWASYEQYF
TRBD2	once	TRBJ2-3	15	TRBV4-2	TGTGCCAGCAGTCCCCCTAGCGGGCCCCTCCATACGCAGTATTTT	CASSPPSGPLHTQYF
NA	NA	TRBJ2-4	14	TRBV6-1	TGTGCCAGCAGTGCGACACAGGATGGAAACATTCAGTACTTC	CASSATQDGNIQYF
TRBD1	NA	TRBJ2-7	15	TRBV19	TGTGCCAGTAGTTTTCTGACAGGGTCGGGATACGAGCAGTACTTC	CASSFLTGSGYEQYF
NA	NA	TRBJ1-1	16	TRBV15	TGTGCCACCAGCAGAGTCCTGGGTCGAATGAACACTGAAGCTTTCTTT	CATSRVLGRMNTEAFF
NA	NA	TRBJ2-2	18	TRBV11-2	TGTGCCAGCAGCTCCCCACAGAGGCGGCTAGCCGGTTCCGGGGAGCTGTTTTTT	CASSSPQRRLAGSGELFF
NA	NA	TRBJ2-7	12	TRBV28	TGTGCCAGCAGTTTAATAGGGTTCGAGCAGTACTTC	CASSLIGFEQYF
TRBD1	once	TRBJ2-7	18	TRBV19	TGTGCCAGTAGTATAGTCCTTTCGGGACAGGGGGCTTCCTACGAGCAGTACTTC	CASSIVLSGQGASYEQYF
NA	NA	TRBJ2-5	12	TRBV2	TGTGCCAGCAGCGAAGGGGGGAAGACCCAGTACTTC	CASSEGGKTQYF
TRBD2	NA	TRBJ2-2	16	TRBV9	TGTGCCAGCAGCCCAAGACTAGCGGGGGGCTCCGGGGAGCTGTTTTTT	CASSPRLAGGSGELFF
NA	NA	TRBJ2-3	17	TRBV7-6	TGTGCCAGCAGCCACCTGAGGACAACCCCTAGCACAGATACGCAGTATTTT	CASSHLRTTPSTDTQYF
NA	NA	TRBJ2-4	14	TRBV5-1	TGCGCCAGCAGCTTATGGGTACCCAAAAACATTCAGTACTTC	CASSLWVPKNIQYF
NA	NA	TRBJ1-1	14	TRBV9	TGTGCCAGCAGCGTAGGGCGAGGGGATCCTGAAGCTTTCTTT	CASSVGRGDPEAFF
TRBD1	NA	TRBJ1-2	13	TRBV28	TGTGCCAGCAGTCGACAGGGGAGCTATGGCTACACCTTC	CASSRQGSYGYTF